This passage covers 15 T cell receptor beta chains from one sample sequenced in a study of patients and donors after allogeneic stem cell transplantation. TCRdb passed the RT-PCR reads through MiXCR, listing each CDR3 protein once. The sample lists about a million distinct CDR3 sequences; about a sixth were seen once. Sequencing was performed on blood, either unsorted or a sorted T cell fraction (not recorded which). Source of these receptors: a human donor who was either an allogeneic HSCT recipient or a stem cell or donor lymphocyte infusion donor (not recorded which). It is not recorded whose cells these are; they may come from a transplant donor.

This clonotype was seen a few times. The CDR3 nucleotides read TGTGCCAGCAGCCAGGACTCCTACAATCAGCCCCAGCATTTT. Translation gives CASSQDSYNQPQHF. This chain links TRBV7-9 with TRBJ1-5; D not resolved. This CDR3 has 14 residues. From germline, CDR1 is SEHNR and CDR2 FQNEAQ (reference sequence). V was cut by 5 bases and J by 3 bases, with 11 bases left in between.

This chain joins TRBV20-1 and TRBJ1-4; the D is unclear. CDR1 is DFQATT and CDR2 is SNEGSKA in the germline V gene (reference sequence). V lost 3 bases and J lost 8, with 16 bases in between. This CDR3 contains 14 residues. CDR3 loop: CSASAGRLGEKLFF. CDR3 sequence (DNA): TGCAGTGCTAGCGCTGGCCGTCTGGGGGAAAAACTGTTTTTT.

In this sample, this clonotype turned up many times. The chain employs TRBV12-3 or TRBV12-4 and TRBJ2-1; 10 positions agree with TRBD1. V shed 5 bases and J 8 bases; nucleotides not matched to a gene: 12. This CDR3 region has 16 residues. The CDR3 nucleotides are TGTGCCAGCAGTCCTACTCCGGGACAGGGGAAGTATGAGCAGTTCTTC. Encoded protein: CASSPTPGQGKYEQFF.

This clonotype appeared a few times. This rearrangement joins TRBV15 to TRBJ1-1; no definite D call. CDR1 and CDR2 (germline): LNHNV, YYDKDF (reference sequence). There are 15 residues in the CDR3. V was shortened by 1 base and J by 0 bases, with 9 bases between the two germline ends. The CDR3 here is CATSRAEKMNTEAFF. In nucleotides, the CDR3 is TGTGCCACCAGCAGAGCGGAAAAGATGAACACTGAAGCTTTCTTT. The full variable domain, with the rest looked up from reference TRBV15 and TRBJ1-1, is DAMVIQNPRYQVTQFGKPVTLSCSQTLNHNVMYWYQQKSSQAPKLLFHYYDKDFNNEADTPDNFQSRRPNTSFCFLDIRSPGLGDTAMYLCATSRAEKMNTEAFFGQGTRLTVV.

The table lists this clonotype with a few counts. V gene TRBV7-2 combines with J gene TRBJ1-1, with 9 bases aligning to TRBD1. The CDR3 extends over 16 amino acids. Germline V gene data show CDR1 as SGHTA and CDR2 as FQGNSA. V lost 4 bases to trimming and J lost 6 bases; unmatched junction nucleotides: 12. Here the CDR3 DNA reads TGTGCCAGCAGCTCCGACAGGGGGAACGTAATCGCTGAAGCTTTCTTT. Translation gives CASSSDRGNVIAEAFF.

V usage is TRBV12-3 or TRBV12-4 and J usage is TRBJ1-1; possibly TRBD1 for D (6 bases). Trimming cost V 6 bases and J 1 base, with 18 bases left between them. The CDR3 sequence is 16 residues long. Here the CDR3 reads CASSGAFRDKNTEAFF. The CDR3 region has the DNA TGTGCCAGCAGCGGAGCCTTCCGGGACAAGAACACTGAAGCTTTCTTT.

This rearrangement joins TRBV20-1 to TRBJ2-7; TRBD2 matches at 11 bases. Losses at the gene ends were 3 bases for V and 5 bases for J; bases not matched to a gene: 18. This CDR3 comprises 18 residues. Germline lookup yields CDR1 DFQATT and CDR2 SNEGSKA (reference sequence). This CDR3 reads CSASFRASGRPSRNEQYF. The CDR3 DNA reads as TGCAGTGCTAGCTTCAGGGCTAGCGGGAGGCCGAGTAGAAACGAGCAGTACTTC.

V and J are TRBV12-3 or TRBV12-4 and TRBJ1-1; D is perhaps TRBD1 (5 bases). CDR3 size: 14 residues. The V and J ends lost 6 bases and 5 bases respectively, with 16 bases between them. CDR3 bases: TGTGCCAGCAGCCCTGAACCTGACAGTACTGAAGCTTTCTTT. Encoded protein: CASSPEPDSTEAFF.

The table lists this clonotype with a few counts. V gene TRBV29-1 combines with J gene TRBJ2-7; D unclear. This CDR3 comprises 11 residues. The V end was cut by 6 bases, the J end by 3 bases, with 9 bases between. The germline V gene has CDR1 SQVTM and CDR2 ANQGSEA. CDR3 bases: TGCAGCGTAGAAAATAACTACGAGCAGTACTTC. Translated, it gives CSVENNYEQYF.

The genes are TRBV18 and TRBJ2-1; D is uncertain. Trimming cost V 3 bases and J 3 bases, with 12 bases left between them. The CDR3 sequence is 15 residues long. Germline V gene sequence: CDR1 KGHSH, CDR2 LQKENI. CDR3 sequence: CASSPTAALYNEQFF. The DNA of the CDR3 is TGTGCCAGCTCACCGACCGCGGCTCTCTACAATGAGCAGTTCTTC.

This clonotype was seen only a few times. This rearrangement joins TRBV12-3 or TRBV12-4 to TRBJ1-4; D remains unclear. This CDR3 is 13 amino acids long. Trimming removed 7 bases from V and 4 bases from J, with 10 bases in between. The CDR3 nucleotides are TGTGCCAGCACGACTGAGAATAATGAAAAACTGTTTTTT. Amino acid sequence: CASTTENNEKLFF.

The table lists this clonotype with a few counts. The V gene is TRBV5-1, the J gene TRBJ1-1; D gene unclear. CDR1 and CDR2 (germline): SGHRS, YFSETQ. The germline V and J ends were trimmed by 0 bases and 2 bases, with 14 bases remaining between them. CDR3 length: 16 amino acids. CDR3 loop: CASSLEARISNTEAFF. The CDR3 DNA reads TGCGCCAGCAGCTTGGAGGCCAGGATCAGCAACACTGAAGCTTTCTTT.

Only a few counts were recorded for this clonotype. The rearrangement joins TRBV9 to TRBJ2-1; D might be TRBD2 (6 bases). This CDR3 contains 15 residues. CDR1 and CDR2 (germline): SGDLS, YYNGEE. The V and J ends lost 4 bases and 1 base respectively, with 12 bases between them. Written as DNA, the CDR3 is TGTGCCAGCAGCCCACGGGAGAGGTCCTACAATGAGCAGTTCTTC. The encoded protein is CASSPRERSYNEQFF.

V gene TRBV20-1 combines with J gene TRBJ2-5; D is unclear. V was shortened by 1 base and J by 4 bases, with 4 bases between the two germline ends. CDR1 DFQATT and CDR2 SNEGSKA come from the germline V gene (reference sequence). The length of the CDR3 is 11 residues. CDR3 DNA: TGCAGTGCTAGAGGGTTAGAGACCCAGTACTTC. Its protein is CSARGLETQYF.

This clonotype was seen a handful of times. The chain couples TRBV19 to TRBJ1-1; D gene uncertain. The CDR3 has 14 residues. Germline assignment: CDR1 LNHDA and CDR2 SQIVND (reference sequence). V was trimmed by 5 bases and J by 4 bases, leaving 14 bases between them. The CDR3 is CASSQPRRLTEAFF. The CDR3 region has the DNA TGTGCCAGTAGTCAACCTCGTAGACTCACTGAAGCTTTCTTT.